This T cell receptor (beta chain) came from a study of CD8+CD57+ T cells in acquired aplastic anemia. Genomic DNA served as template for TCR beta VDJ and CDR3 profiling. TCRdb independently ran MiXCR on the reads; one entry per CDR3 protein. The repertoire includes more than 250,000 distinct CDR3 sequences, about 80% of them detected once, and 35% to 50% sits in the top ten. This clonotype was seen once. The V end lost 4 bases, the J end lost 9 bases, and 17 bases lay between the germline ends. This CDR3 has 15 amino acids. The germline gives CDR1 SGHNT, CDR2 YYREEE (reference sequence). Only patients with CD8+CD57+ cell expansion on flow cytometry were chosen for sequencing. Patients were therapy-naive when their blood was sampled.

The source of this sequence is a human donor with aplastic anemia. Sequencing was performed on sorted CD4+, CD8+, or CD8+CD57+ T cells (not recorded which) from PBMCs. This rearrangement joins TRBV5-4 to TRBJ1-6; TRBD1 is a possible D gene (6 bases). The CDR3 coding sequence is TGTGCCAGCAGCCCCGGGGCAGGGGACGGTTCACCCCTCCACTTT. It yields the protein CASSPGAGDGSPLHF. Full variable domain (rest looked up from reference TRBV5-4 and TRBJ1-6): ETGVTQSPTHLIKTRGQQVTLRCSSQSGHNTVSWYQQALGQGPQFIFQYYREEENGRGNFPPRFSGLQFPNYSSELNVNALELDDSALYLCASSPGAGDGSPLHFGNGTRLTVT.